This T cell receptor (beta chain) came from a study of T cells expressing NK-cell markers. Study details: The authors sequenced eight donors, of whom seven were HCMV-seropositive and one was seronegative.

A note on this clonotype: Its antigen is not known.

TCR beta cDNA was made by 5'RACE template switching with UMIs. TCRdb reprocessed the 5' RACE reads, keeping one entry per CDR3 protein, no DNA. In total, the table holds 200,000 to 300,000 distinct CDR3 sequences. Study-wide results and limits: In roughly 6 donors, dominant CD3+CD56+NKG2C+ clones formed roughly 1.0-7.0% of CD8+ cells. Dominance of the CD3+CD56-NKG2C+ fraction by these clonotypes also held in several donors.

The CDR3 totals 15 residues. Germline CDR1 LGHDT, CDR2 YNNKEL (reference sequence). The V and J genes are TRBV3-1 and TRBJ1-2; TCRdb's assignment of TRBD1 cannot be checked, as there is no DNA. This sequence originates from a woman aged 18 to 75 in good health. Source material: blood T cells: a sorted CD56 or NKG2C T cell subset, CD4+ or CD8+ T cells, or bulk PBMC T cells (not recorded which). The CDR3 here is CASTFGAGGNYGYTF.